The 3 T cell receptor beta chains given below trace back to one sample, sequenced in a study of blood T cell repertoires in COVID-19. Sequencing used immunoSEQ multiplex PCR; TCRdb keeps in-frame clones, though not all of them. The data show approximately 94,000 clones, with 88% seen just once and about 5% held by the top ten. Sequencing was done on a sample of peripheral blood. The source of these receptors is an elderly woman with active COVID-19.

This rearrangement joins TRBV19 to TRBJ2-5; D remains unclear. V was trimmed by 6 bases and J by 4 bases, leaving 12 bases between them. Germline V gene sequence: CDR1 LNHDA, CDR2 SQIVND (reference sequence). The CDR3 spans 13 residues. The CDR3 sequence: CASSASVPETQYF. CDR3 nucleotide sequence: TGTGCCAGTAGCGCCTCAGTCCCAGAGACCCAGTACTTC.

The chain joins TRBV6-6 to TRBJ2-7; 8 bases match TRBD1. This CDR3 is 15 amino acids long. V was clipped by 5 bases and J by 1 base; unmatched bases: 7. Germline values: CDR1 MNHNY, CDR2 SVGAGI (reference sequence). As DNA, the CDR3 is TGTGCCAGCAGTCTCCGGGACAGGCGTTCCTACGAGCAGTACTTC. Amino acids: CASSLRDRRSYEQYF.

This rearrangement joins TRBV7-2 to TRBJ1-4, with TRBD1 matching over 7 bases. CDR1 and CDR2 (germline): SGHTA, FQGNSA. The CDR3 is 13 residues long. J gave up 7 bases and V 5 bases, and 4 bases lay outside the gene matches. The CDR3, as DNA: TGTGCCAGCAGCCCGGGACAGACTGAAAAACTGTTTTTT. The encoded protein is CASSPGQTEKLFF.